This TCR beta chain was sequenced for a study of a mutant IDH1 vaccine in newly diagnosed glioma. Study details: The initiation of vaccination occurred 4-6 weeks after radiotherapy alone, or with temozolomide cycles. Those enrolled had earlier been treated with radiotherapy, temozolomide, or both, mostly both.

Deletions cut 2 bases from V and 0 bases from J, with 14 bases between. The CDR3 spans 17 residues. Per the germline V gene, CDR1 is LGHNT and CDR2 is FRNRAP. General study findings and limits: In approximately 92% of patients, immune responses induced by the vaccine occurred. Apparently, pseudoprogression bore no relation to changes among the top peripheral T cell clonotypes.

Regarding time point: week 5, during vaccination. All doses held 300 ug of mutant IDH1 20-mer peptide, with topical imiquimod. With regard to this clone: Its cognate antigen is unknown.

The protocol was immunoSEQ multiplex PCR, while the TCRdb copy is restricted to in-frame clones and leaves out a portion. Of 30,000 to 35,000 clones in the sample, 50% to 60% were seen once. The sample here was PBMCs, taken from a glioma patient whose treatment included an IDH1 peptide vaccine. The source is a woman between 18 and 30 years old with glioma. This chain connects TRBV12-5 to TRBJ1-3; D gene unclear. CDR3 residues: CASGLPPARSSGNTIYF. DNA of the CDR3: TGTGCTAGTGGTTTGCCGCCAGCGAGGAGCTCTGGAAACACCATATATTTT.